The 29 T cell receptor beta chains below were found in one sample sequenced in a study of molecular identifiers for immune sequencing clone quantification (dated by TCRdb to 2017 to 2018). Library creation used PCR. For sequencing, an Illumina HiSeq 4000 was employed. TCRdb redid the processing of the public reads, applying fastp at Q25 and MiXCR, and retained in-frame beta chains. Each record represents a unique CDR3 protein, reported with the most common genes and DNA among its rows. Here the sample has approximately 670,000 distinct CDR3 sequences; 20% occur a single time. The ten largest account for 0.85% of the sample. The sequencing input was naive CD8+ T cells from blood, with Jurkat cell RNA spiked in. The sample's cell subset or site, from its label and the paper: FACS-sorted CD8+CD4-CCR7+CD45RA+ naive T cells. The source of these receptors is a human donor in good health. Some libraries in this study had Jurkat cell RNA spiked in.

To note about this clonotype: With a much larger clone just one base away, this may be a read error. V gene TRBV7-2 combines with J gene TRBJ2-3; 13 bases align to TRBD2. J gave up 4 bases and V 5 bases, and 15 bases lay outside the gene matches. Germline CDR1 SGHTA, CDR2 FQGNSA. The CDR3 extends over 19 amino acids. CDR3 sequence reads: CASSLPRTSGGSSADTQYF. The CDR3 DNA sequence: TGTGCCAGCAGCCTTCCCAGGACTAGCGGGGGCTCTAGCGCAGATACGCAGTATTTT.

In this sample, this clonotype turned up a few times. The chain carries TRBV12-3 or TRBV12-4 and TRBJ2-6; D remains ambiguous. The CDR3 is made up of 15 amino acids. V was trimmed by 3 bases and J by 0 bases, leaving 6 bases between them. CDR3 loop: CASSFIGSGANVLTF. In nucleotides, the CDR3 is TGTGCCAGCAGTTTTATCGGCTCTGGGGCCAACGTCCTGACTTTC.

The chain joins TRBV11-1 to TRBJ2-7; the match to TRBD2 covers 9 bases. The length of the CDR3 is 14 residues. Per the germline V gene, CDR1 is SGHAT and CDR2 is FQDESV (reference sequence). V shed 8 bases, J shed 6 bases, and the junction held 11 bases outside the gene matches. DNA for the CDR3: TGTGCCAGCTCGAGGAGTAGCGGGAGTTGCGAGCAGTACTTC. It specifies CASSRSSGSCEQYF.

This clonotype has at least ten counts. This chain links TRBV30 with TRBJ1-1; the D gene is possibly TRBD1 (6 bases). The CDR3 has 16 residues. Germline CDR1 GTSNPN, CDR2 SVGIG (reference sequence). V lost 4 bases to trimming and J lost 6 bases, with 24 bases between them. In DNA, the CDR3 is TGTGCCTGGATAAGGGGGTATGACAATCGGATCCCTGAAGCTTTCTTT. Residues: CAWIRGYDNRIPEAFF.

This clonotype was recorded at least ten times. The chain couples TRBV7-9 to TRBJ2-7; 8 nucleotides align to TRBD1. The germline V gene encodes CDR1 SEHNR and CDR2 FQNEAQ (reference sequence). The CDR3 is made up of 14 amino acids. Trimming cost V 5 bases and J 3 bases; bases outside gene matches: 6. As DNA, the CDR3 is TGTGCCAGCAGCCCACCCGGACAGGGCTACGAGCAGTACTTC. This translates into CASSPPGQGYEQYF.

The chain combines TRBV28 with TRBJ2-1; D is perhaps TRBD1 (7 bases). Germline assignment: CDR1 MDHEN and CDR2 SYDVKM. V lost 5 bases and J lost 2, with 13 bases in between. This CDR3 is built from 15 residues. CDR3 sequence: CASSPQGEAYNEQFF. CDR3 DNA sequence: TGTGCCAGCAGTCCGCAGGGGGAGGCCTACAATGAGCAGTTCTTC.

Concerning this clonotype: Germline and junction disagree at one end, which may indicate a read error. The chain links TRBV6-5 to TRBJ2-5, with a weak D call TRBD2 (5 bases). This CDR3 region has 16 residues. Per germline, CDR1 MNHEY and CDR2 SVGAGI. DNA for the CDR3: TGTGCCAGCAGTTACGGGTCGGCTAGCTCTCAAGGGACCCAGTACTTC. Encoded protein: CASSYGSASSQGTQYF.

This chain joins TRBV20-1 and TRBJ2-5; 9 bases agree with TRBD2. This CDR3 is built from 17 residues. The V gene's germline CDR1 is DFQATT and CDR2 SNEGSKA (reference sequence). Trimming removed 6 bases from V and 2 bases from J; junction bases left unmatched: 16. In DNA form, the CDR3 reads TGCAGTGCAGAAGGCGGCGGGGGGGAGGAAACACAAGAGACCCAGTACTTC. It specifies CSAEGGGGEETQETQYF.

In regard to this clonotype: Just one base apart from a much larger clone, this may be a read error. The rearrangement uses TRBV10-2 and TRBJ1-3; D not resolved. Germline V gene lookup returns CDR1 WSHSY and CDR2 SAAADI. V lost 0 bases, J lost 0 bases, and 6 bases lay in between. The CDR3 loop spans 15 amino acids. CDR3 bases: TGCGCCAGCAGTGAGTCAGGGTTCTCTGGAAACACCATATATTTT. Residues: CASSESGFSGNTIYF.

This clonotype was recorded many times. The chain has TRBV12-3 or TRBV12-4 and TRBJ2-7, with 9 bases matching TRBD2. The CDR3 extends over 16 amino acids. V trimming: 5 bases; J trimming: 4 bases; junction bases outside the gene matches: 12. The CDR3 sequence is CASSPAGLASKYEQYF. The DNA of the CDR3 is TGTGCCAGCAGTCCCGCCGGACTAGCGAGTAAGTACGAGCAGTACTTC.

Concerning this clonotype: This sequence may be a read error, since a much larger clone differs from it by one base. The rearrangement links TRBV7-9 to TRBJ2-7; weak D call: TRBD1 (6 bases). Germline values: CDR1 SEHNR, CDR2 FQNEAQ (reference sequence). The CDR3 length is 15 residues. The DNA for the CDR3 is TGTGCCAGCAGCTCCGGACAGTCTTACTCCTACGAGCAGCACTTC. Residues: CASSSGQSYSYEQHF.

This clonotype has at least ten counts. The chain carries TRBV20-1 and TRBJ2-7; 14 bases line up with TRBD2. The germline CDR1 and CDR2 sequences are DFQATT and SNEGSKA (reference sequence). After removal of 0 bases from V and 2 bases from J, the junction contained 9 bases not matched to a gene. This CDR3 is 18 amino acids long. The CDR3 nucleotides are TGCAGTGCTAGAGATCGAAAAGGACTAGCGGGAGGTGCCTACGAGCAGTACTTC. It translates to CSARDRKGLAGGAYEQYF.

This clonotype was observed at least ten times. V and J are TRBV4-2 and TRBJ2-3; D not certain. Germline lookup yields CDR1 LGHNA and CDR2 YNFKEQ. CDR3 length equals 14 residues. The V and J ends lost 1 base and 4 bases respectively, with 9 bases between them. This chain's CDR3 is CASSQGLVADTQYF. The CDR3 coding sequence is TGTGCCAGCAGCCAAGGATTAGTGGCAGATACGCAGTATTTT.

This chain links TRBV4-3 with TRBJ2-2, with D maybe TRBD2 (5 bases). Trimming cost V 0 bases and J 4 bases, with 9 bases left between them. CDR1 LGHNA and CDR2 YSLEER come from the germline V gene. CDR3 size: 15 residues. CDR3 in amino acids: CASSQDSGSTGELFF. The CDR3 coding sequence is TGCGCCAGCAGCCAAGATTCGGGGTCCACCGGGGAGCTGTTTTTT.

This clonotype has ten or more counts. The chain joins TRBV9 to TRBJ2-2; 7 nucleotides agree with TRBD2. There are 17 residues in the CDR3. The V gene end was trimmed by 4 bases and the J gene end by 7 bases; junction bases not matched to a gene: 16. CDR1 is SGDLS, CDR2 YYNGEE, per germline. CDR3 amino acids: CASSPNSGFGTYGELFF. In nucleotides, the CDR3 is TGTGCCAGCAGCCCCAATAGCGGGTTCGGAACCTACGGGGAGCTGTTTTTT. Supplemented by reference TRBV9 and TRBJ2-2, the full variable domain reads DSGVTQTPKHLITATGQRVTLRCSPRSGDLSVYWYQQSLDQGLQFLIQYYNGEERAKGNILERFSAQQFPDLHSELNLSSLELGDSALYFCASSPNSGFGTYGELFFGEGSRLTVL.

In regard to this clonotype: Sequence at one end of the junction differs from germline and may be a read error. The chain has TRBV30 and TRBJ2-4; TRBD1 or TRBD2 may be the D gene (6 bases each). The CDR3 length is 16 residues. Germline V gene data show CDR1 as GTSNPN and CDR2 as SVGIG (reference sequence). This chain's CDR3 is CAWGPQSGARGNIKYF. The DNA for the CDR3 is TGTGCCTGGGGGCCCCAATCGGGGGCGAGGGGAAACATTAAGTACTTC.

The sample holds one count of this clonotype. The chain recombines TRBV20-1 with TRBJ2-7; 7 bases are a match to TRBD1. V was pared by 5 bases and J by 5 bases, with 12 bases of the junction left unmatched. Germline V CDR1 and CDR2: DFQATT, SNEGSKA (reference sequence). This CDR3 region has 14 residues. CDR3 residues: CSAGVGQAANEQYF. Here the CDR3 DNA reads TGCAGTGCTGGAGTAGGACAGGCCGCCAACGAGCAGTACTTC.

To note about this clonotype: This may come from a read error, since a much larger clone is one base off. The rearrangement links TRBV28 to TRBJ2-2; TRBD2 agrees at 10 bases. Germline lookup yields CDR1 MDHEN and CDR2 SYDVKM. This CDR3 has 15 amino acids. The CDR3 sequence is CASSLGIAGGVELLF. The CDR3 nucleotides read TGTGCCAGCAGTTTAGGAATAGCGGGAGGCGTGGAGCTGCTTTTT.

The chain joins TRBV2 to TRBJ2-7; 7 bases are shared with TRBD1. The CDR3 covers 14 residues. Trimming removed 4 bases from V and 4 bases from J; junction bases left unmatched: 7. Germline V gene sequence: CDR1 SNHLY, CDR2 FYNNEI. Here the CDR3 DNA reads TGTGCCAGCAGTGGAGGGGGCAAGGGGTACGAGCAGTACTTC. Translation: CASSGGGKGYEQYF. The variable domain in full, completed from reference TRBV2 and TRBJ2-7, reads EPEVTQTPSHQVTQMGQEVILRCVPISNHLYFYWYRQILGQKVEFLVSFYNNEISEKSEIFDDQFSVERPDGSNFTLKIRSTKLEDSAMYFCASSGGGKGYEQYFGPGTRLTVT.

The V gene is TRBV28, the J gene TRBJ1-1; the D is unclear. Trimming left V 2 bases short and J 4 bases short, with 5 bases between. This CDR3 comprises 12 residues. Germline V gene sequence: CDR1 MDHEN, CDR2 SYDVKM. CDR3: CASSLRTTEAFF. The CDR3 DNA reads TGTGCCAGCAGTTTACGAACCACTGAAGCTTTCTTT.

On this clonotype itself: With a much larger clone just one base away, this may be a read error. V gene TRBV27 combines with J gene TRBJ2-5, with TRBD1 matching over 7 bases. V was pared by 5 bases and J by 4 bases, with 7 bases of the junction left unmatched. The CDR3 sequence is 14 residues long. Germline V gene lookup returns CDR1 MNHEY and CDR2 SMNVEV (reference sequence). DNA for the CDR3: TGTGCCAGCAGTGCAGGGGGAACTGGAGAGACCCAGTACTTC. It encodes CASSAGGTGETQYF.

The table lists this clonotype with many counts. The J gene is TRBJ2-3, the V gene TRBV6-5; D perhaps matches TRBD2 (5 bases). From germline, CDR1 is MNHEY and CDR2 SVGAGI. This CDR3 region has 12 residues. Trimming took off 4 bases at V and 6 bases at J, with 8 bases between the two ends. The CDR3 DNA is TGTGCCAGCAGTTTGCGGGTGGATACGCAGTATTTT. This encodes CASSLRVDTQYF.

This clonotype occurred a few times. As DNA, the CDR3 is TGTGCCTGGACCCGAGAGGGAGCGGGAGCGCCATACGAGCAGTACTTC. Translation gives CAWTREGAGAPYEQYF. This chain uses TRBV30 with TRBJ2-7; the match to TRBD2 covers 8 bases. The CDR3 length is 16 residues. CDR1 and CDR2 from the germline V gene are GTSNPN and SVGIG (reference sequence). Losses at the gene ends were 4 bases for V and 4 bases for J; bases not matched to a gene: 15.

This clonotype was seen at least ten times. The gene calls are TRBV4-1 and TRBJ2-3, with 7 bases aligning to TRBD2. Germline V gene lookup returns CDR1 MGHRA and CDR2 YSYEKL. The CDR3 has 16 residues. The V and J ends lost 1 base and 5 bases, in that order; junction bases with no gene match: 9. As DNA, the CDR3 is TGCGCCAGCAGCCAAGTTTCAAGCGGGGTTTTAGATACGCAGTATTTT. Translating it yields CASSQVSSGVLDTQYF.

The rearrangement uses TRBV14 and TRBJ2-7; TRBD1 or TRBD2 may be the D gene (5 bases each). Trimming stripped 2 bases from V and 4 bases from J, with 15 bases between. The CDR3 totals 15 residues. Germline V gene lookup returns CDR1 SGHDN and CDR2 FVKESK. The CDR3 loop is CASSQWGSLSYEQYF. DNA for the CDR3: TGTGCCAGCAGCCAATGGGGGAGCCTTTCGTACGAGCAGTACTTC.

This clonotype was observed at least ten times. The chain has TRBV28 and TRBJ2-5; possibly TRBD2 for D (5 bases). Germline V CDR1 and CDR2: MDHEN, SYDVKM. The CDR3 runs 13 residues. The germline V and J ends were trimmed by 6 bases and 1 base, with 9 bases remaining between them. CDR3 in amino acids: CASRSAGQETQYF. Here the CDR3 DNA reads TGTGCCAGCAGGAGCGCGGGCCAAGAGACCCAGTACTTC.

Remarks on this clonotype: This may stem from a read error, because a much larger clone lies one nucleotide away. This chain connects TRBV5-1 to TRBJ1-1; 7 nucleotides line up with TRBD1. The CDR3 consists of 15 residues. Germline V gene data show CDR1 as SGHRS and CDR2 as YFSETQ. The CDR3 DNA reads TGCGCCGGCAGCTTGAAACAGGGGACGAACACTGAAGCTTTCTTT. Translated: CAGSLKQGTNTEAFF.

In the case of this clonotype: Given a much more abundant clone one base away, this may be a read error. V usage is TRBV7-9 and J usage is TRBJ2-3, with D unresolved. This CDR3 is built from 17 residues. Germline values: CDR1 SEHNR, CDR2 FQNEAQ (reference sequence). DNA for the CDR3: TGTGTCAGCAGCTTAAGTCAAACGGAGTACCGCACAGATACGCAGTATTTT. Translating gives CVSSLSQTEYRTDTQYF.

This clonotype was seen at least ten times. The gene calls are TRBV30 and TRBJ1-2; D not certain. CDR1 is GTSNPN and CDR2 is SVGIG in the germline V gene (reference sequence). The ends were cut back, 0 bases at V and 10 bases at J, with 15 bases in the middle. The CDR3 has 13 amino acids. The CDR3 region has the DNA TGTGCCTGGAGTGTCGGCCAGATCCATTACTACACCTTC. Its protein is CAWSVGQIHYYTF.